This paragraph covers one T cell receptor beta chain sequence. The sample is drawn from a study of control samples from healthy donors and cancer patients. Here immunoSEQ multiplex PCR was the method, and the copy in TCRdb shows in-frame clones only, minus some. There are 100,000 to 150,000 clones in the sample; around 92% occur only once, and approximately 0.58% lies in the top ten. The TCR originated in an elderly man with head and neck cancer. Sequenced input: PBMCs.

The CDR3 loop reads CASSYSTGNEKLFF. The CDR3 nucleotides read TGTGCCAGCAGCTATTCCACAGGGAATGAAAAACTGTTTTTT. This chain joins TRBV7-9 and TRBJ1-4; the D gene is possibly TRBD1 (6 bases). The CDR3 spans 14 residues. V lost 4 bases to trimming and J lost 5 bases, with 11 bases between them. The germline CDR1 and CDR2 sequences are SEHNR and FQNEAQ (reference sequence). Filled out from reference TRBV7-9 and TRBJ1-4, the complete variable domain reads DTGVSQNPRHKITKRGQNVTFRCDPISEHNRLYWYRQTLGQGPEFLTYFQNEAQLEKSRLLSDRFSAERPKGSFSTLEIQRTEQGDSAMYLCASSYSTGNEKLFFGSGTQLSVL.